This entry lists 26 T cell receptor beta chains sequenced from one sample in a study of neurological immune-mediated disorders. One entry per CDR3 protein, called by TCRdb with MiXCR from the 5' RACE reads. Of 55,000 to 75,000 distinct CDR3 sequences in the sample, roughly 13% were seen once. The sequenced material came from PBMCs. Receptors originate from a woman aged 60-75 years with HTLV-1-associated myelopathy (HAM/TSP).

This clonotype was picked up many times. The chain combines TRBV7-9 with TRBJ2-1; 10 nucleotides align to TRBD2. Germline CDR1 SEHNR, CDR2 FQNEAQ (reference sequence). Trimming cost V 1 base and J 6 bases; bases outside gene matches: 3. The CDR3 covers 15 residues. The CDR3 DNA is TGTGCCAGCAGCTTAGTACTAGCGGGACGCAATGAGCAGTTCTTC. Translation gives CASSLVLAGRNEQFF.

This clonotype was observed many times. The V call is TRBV28, the J call TRBJ2-7, with a weak D call TRBD2 (6 bases). Trimming pared 4 bases from V and 9 bases from J, leaving 22 bases between. Germline lookup yields CDR1 MDHEN and CDR2 SYDVKM. CDR3 length: 15 residues. This chain's CDR3 is CASSSPRTGDLAQYF. As DNA, the CDR3 is TGTGCCAGCAGTTCTCCCCGGACCGGGGACTTAGCGCAGTACTTC.

The V and J genes are TRBV29-1 and TRBJ2-1; 8 bases match TRBD1. After removal of 6 bases from V and 8 bases from J, the junction contained 6 bases not matched to a gene. Germline CDR1 reads SQVTM; CDR2 reads ANQGSEA. The CDR3 is 12 amino acids. For the CDR3, the DNA is TGCAGCGTGGACAGGGCTGTGTATGAGCAGTTCTTC. It yields the protein CSVDRAVYEQFF.

The sample holds many counts of this clonotype. This chain joins TRBV5-1 and TRBJ2-2, with a possible D match to TRBD2 (5 bases). The V gene's germline CDR1 is SGHRS and CDR2 YFSETQ. With 0 bases removed from V and 5 bases from J, the gap between germline ends came to 14 bases. The CDR3 contains 16 residues. The CDR3 region has the DNA TGCGCCAGCAGCTTGGCCCCGAGGGCCGGAACCGGGGAGCTGTTTTTT. Amino acids: CASSLAPRAGTGELFF.

At least ten counts were recorded for this clonotype. The V and J genes are TRBV18 and TRBJ2-3; tentatively, D is TRBD1 (6 bases). V lost 1 base to trimming and J lost 6 bases, with 8 bases between them. Germline assignment: CDR1 KGHSH and CDR2 LQKENI. The CDR3 is 13 amino acids. The CDR3 reads CASSPHRDDTQYF. For the CDR3, the DNA is TGTGCCAGCTCACCACACAGGGACGATACGCAGTATTTT.

This clonotype was seen repeatedly, ten times or more. In DNA, the CDR3 is TGCGCCAGCAGCCAAGAGGGAACAGATACGCAGTATTTT. Translating it yields CASSQEGTDTQYF. The rearrangement uses TRBV4-1 and TRBJ2-3; D not certain. CDR1 and CDR2 (germline): MGHRA, YSYEKL. The CDR3 extends over 13 amino acids. Trimming cost V 0 bases and J 3 bases, with 4 bases left between them.

This clonotype was counted at least ten times. This rearrangement joins TRBV4-1 to TRBJ2-3, with TRBD2 matching over 10 bases. The germline V gene encodes CDR1 MGHRA and CDR2 YSYEKL. The CDR3 loop spans 16 amino acids. J lost 7 bases, V lost 0 bases, and 7 bases had no gene match. The DNA for the CDR3 is TGCGCCAGCAGCCAAGAGGGGACTAGCGCTCGGAATACGCAGTATTTT. Translated, it gives CASSQEGTSARNTQYF.

There are many counts of this clonotype. V and J are TRBV5-6 and TRBJ2-1, with D possibly matching TRBD2 (5 bases). The CDR3 loop spans 14 amino acids. The germline V gene encodes CDR1 SGHDT and CDR2 YYEEEE. The V and J ends lost 4 bases and 4 bases respectively, with 12 bases between them. The CDR3 sequence: CASSTQREYNEQFF. CDR3 nucleotide sequence: TGTGCCAGCAGCACCCAACGGGAATACAATGAGCAGTTCTTC.

The sample holds many counts of this clonotype. This CDR3 reads CSAPGLAASTDTQYF. The CDR3 region has the DNA TGCAGTGCTCCGGGACTAGCGGCTTCCACAGATACGCAGTATTTT. The chain recombines TRBV20-1 with TRBJ2-3; 11 nucleotides match TRBD2. CDR3 size: 15 residues. The V and J ends lost 5 bases and 2 bases, in that order; junction bases with no gene match: 6. CDR1 and CDR2 from the germline V gene are DFQATT and SNEGSKA (reference sequence).

Concerning this clonotype itself: Being one base from a much bigger clone, this may be a read error. This chain joins TRBV7-2 and TRBJ2-5, with TRBD2 matching 8 bases. The CDR3 is 14 amino acids. J gave up 9 bases and V 4 bases, and 10 bases lay outside the gene matches. Germline CDR1 and CDR2: SGHTA and FQGNSA. The CDR3 region has the DNA TGTGCCAGCAGCTCGGGGGGGGTGCTAACGGCCCAGTACTTC. Translated, it gives CASSSGGVLTAQYF.

This clonotype was counted ten times or more. This sequence joins TRBV5-1 and TRBJ1-2, with a tentative D call TRBD1 (5 bases). Germline V gene lookup returns CDR1 SGHRS and CDR2 YFSETQ. V was cut by 5 bases and J by 4 bases, with 18 bases left in between. The CDR3 extends over 15 amino acids. CDR3 DNA sequence: TGCGCCAGCAGACCTCCCTCGGAAGGGGCCTATGGCTACACCTTC. Translating gives CASRPPSEGAYGYTF.

Ten or more counts support this clonotype. The chain joins TRBV7-2 to TRBJ2-7; 13 bases agree with TRBD2. V lost 4 bases and J lost 2; bases outside the gene matches: 8. Germline V gene sequence: CDR1 SGHTA, CDR2 FQGNSA. The CDR3 loop spans 17 amino acids. The DNA for the CDR3 is TGTGCCAGCAGCTCCCGCAGCGGACTAGCGGGAGCCTACGAGCAGTACTTC. Translation gives CASSSRSGLAGAYEQYF.

This clonotype was picked up many times. This chain connects TRBV5-1 to TRBJ2-1, with a weak D call TRBD1 (6 bases). Trimming removed 4 bases at V and 1 base at J, with 12 bases between. Looked up from germline, CDR1 is SGHRS and CDR2 is YFSETQ. This CDR3 spans 15 amino acids. The CDR3 here is CASSRRGGSYNEQFF. The CDR3 DNA is TGCGCCAGCAGCCGCAGGGGTGGGTCCTACAATGAGCAGTTCTTC.

This clonotype was counted ten times or more. The chain is built from TRBV20-1 and TRBJ2-1, with unresolved D. This CDR3 is built from 16 residues. The V gene's germline CDR1 is DFQATT and CDR2 SNEGSKA (reference sequence). V was shortened by 5 bases and J by 1 base, with 18 bases between the two germline ends. The chain's CDR3 is CSAFPTRRESYNEQFF. The CDR3 DNA sequence: TGCAGTGCTTTCCCCACGCGGCGCGAATCCTACAATGAGCAGTTCTTC.

This clonotype has a count of ten or more. The rearrangement uses TRBV20-1 and TRBJ2-1, with 7 bases that match TRBD2. The CDR3 loop spans 14 amino acids. Losses at the gene ends were 0 bases for V and 6 bases for J; bases not matched to a gene: 5. Germline CDR1 reads DFQATT; CDR2 reads SNEGSKA (reference sequence). The CDR3 sequence: CSARDGRRANEQFF. The CDR3 DNA sequence: TGCAGTGCTAGAGACGGGAGGAGGGCCAATGAGCAGTTCTTC.

This clonotype turned up a few times. The CDR3 region is CASAWTSGSRETQYF. CDR3 DNA sequence: TGTGCCAGCGCCTGGACTAGCGGGAGTAGAGAGACCCAGTACTTC. The V call is TRBV2, the J call TRBJ2-5; 13 nucleotides line up with TRBD2. The germline CDR1 and CDR2 sequences are SNHLY and FYNNEI. V lost 8 bases and J lost 4; bases outside the gene matches: 7. The CDR3 has 15 residues.

There are many counts of this clonotype. The rearrangement links TRBV5-1 to TRBJ2-7, with D perhaps matching TRBD1 (6 bases). V was clipped by 3 bases and J by 2 bases, with 12 bases between them. The CDR3 sequence is 14 residues long. In germline, CDR1 is SGHRS, CDR2 YFSETQ. This CDR3 is CASSSRTAPYEQYF. As DNA, the CDR3 is TGCGCCAGCAGCTCTCGGACAGCCCCCTACGAGCAGTACTTC.

This clonotype was observed many times. This chain joins TRBV12-3 or TRBV12-4 and TRBJ2-1; 9 nucleotides agree with TRBD2. With V trimmed by 4 bases and J by 12 bases, 10 bases remained unmatched. The CDR3 length is 14 residues. The CDR3 coding sequence is TGTGCCAGCAGTTCCCTTCTAGCGGGAAGGGCGCAGTTCTTC. Protein sequence: CASSSLLAGRAQFF.

This clonotype was found many times. The chain joins TRBV28 to TRBJ2-2; D unclear. The CDR3 totals 16 residues. Trimming took 5 bases from V and 0 from J, leaving 13 bases between them. CDR1 is MDHEN and CDR2 is SYDVKM in the germline V gene. CDR3 loop: CASSPRRKANTGELFF. The CDR3 DNA sequence: TGTGCCAGCAGTCCTCGTAGAAAGGCGAACACCGGGGAGCTGTTTTTT.

This clonotype showed up many times. The chain uses TRBV5-1 and TRBJ2-3, with a weak D call TRBD1 (6 bases). With 4 bases removed from V and 5 bases from J, the gap between germline ends came to 14 bases. Germline V gene sequence: CDR1 SGHRS, CDR2 YFSETQ. This CDR3 has 14 residues. Written as DNA, the CDR3 is TGCGCCAGCAGCGGACAGTCGTCGGTAGATACGCAGTATTTT. Translating gives CASSGQSSVDTQYF.

The chain couples TRBV7-9 to TRBJ2-1; 7 nucleotides line up with TRBD1. This CDR3 has 16 residues. From germline, CDR1 is SEHNR and CDR2 FQNEAQ (reference sequence). The J segment lost 6 bases and the V segment lost 5 bases, leaving 13 bases of the junction unmatched. CDR3 loop: CASSDSGTALRNEQFF. CDR3 nucleotides: TGTGCCAGCAGCGATTCCGGGACAGCCCTCCGCAATGAGCAGTTCTTC.

This clonotype showed up many times. CDR3 nucleotides: TGTGCCAGCAGCGTGGGGGGGGCTACCAGCGATGAGCAGTTCTTC. This gives the protein CASSVGGATSDEQFF. This sequence joins TRBV9 and TRBJ2-1; a possible D gene is TRBD2 (7 bases). The V gene's germline CDR1 is SGDLS and CDR2 YYNGEE. Trimming removed 2 bases at V and 8 bases at J, with 17 bases between. This CDR3 is 15 amino acids long.

This chain links TRBV27 with TRBJ1-1, with D unresolved. The CDR3 contains 11 residues. V was shortened by 3 bases and J by 7 bases, with 6 bases between the two germline ends. Germline V CDR1 and CDR2: MNHEY, SMNVEV (reference sequence). The DNA of the CDR3 is TGTGCCAGCAGTTTCGGGATTGAAGCTTTCTTT. It translates to CASSFGIEAFF.

Turning to this clonotype: A much larger clone sits a single nucleotide away, making a read error possible. This sequence joins TRBV28 and TRBJ2-3; the D is unclear. This CDR3 has 11 amino acids. Germline loops: CDR1 MDHEN, CDR2 SYDVKM. Here the CDR3 reads CSSSLVDTQYF. In DNA, the CDR3 is TGTTCCAGCAGTTTGGTTGATACGCAGTATTTT.

This clonotype has a count of ten or more. The chain is built from TRBV29-1 and TRBJ2-5; a possible D gene is TRBD2 (7 bases). V lost 7 bases and J lost 6, with 15 bases in between. This CDR3 comprises 12 residues. The germline gives CDR1 SQVTM, CDR2 ANQGSEA. CDR3 amino acids: CSGGGGTKTQYF. CDR3 DNA: TGCAGCGGAGGGGGGGGGACGAAGACCCAGTACTTC.

Many counts were recorded for this clonotype. This sequence joins TRBV7-8 and TRBJ1-5, with a tentative D call TRBD1 (5 bases). The germline gives CDR1 SGHVS, CDR2 FQNEAQ. The CDR3 is 16 residues long. The V and J ends lost 0 bases and 5 bases respectively, with 14 bases between them. The CDR3 loop reads CASSLAGRESYQPQHF. As DNA, the CDR3 is TGTGCCAGCAGCTTAGCGGGCAGGGAGTCATATCAGCCCCAGCATTTT.